This T cell receptor (beta chain) was recovered during a study of blood T cell repertoires in COVID-19. Study-wide background: The study drew acute and convalescent COVID-19 samples from the United States, Italy and Spain. T cells, B-cell-depleted T cells, or PBMCs supplied cDNA or gDNA.

Trimming pared 5 bases from V and 2 bases from J, leaving 19 bases between. CDR3 length: 17 residues. Germline values: CDR1 SGHAT, CDR2 FQNNGV. Recruits, aged about 18 to 100 years, lived in around 24 US areas. The authors' processing: Reference gene primer amplification in the assay estimated nucleated cell counts. Clones were sequenced by immunoSEQ multiplex PCR, and TCRdb holds only the in-frame ones, with some missing. V and J calls and clone size are as listed in that table; D and trimming were resolved from the DNA. The sample has fewer than 250,000 clones, about 86% seen once. The TCR was taken from a woman in her forties with acute COVID-19. V gene TRBV11-2 combines with J gene TRBJ2-1, with a possible D match to TRBD2 (5 bases). Material for sequencing was PBMCs or T cells enriched from blood (not recorded which). The CDR3 DNA sequence: TGTGCCAGCAGCCCGTCGCCGCGAGGGAGTACCTACAATGAGCAGTTCTTC. This gives the protein CASSPSPRGSTYNEQFF.